The source of this TCR beta chain is a study of PD-1 blockade in classical Hodgkin lymphoma. Study-level information: Patients received nivolumab 3 mg/kg intravenously every 2 weeks. Findings of the study overall: Newly diagnosed patients had baseline TCR diversity that was reportedly lower than that of healthy donors. Complete responders possessed baseline diversity comparable to newly diagnosed patients.

V was shortened by 0 bases and J by 4 bases, with 7 bases between the two germline ends. Per germline, CDR1 MNHEY and CDR2 SMNVEV (reference sequence). The CDR3 sequence is 14 residues long. The method was immunoSEQ multiplex PCR; TCRdb's version includes in-frame clones alone and lacks a portion of them. The sample shows 95,000 to 100,000 clones, roughly 89% of them seen only once. For this clone: Antigen specificity is unknown.

Every patient was affected by relapse after autologous stem cell transplantation, while exposure to brentuximab vedotin was not uniform. The source was peripheral blood mononuclear cells (PBMCs), collected before the second cycle of nivolumab. This TCR was recovered from a human donor with classical Hodgkin lymphoma. The chain combines TRBV27 with TRBJ2-1; D possibly corresponds to TRBD1 (5 bases). DNA for the CDR3: TGTGCCAGCAGTTTATCGGGGCCGTACAATGAGCAGTTCTTC. Its protein product is CASSLSGPYNEQFF.